This T cell receptor beta chain is drawn from a study of graft-versus-host responses after intestinal transplantation. Study-level information: As for transplant type, recipients had multivisceral, liver-intestinal, or isolated intestinal grafts. All of the recipients had induction that used anti-thymocyte globulin, then tacrolimus and steroids for two to four years. Overall study results and limits: With peak circulating GvH clone levels came an association with early post-transplant HvG declines.

The protocol was immunoSEQ multiplex PCR, while the TCRdb copy is restricted to in-frame clones and leaves out a portion. The sample lists some 13,000 clones; about four fifths were seen once. Of note for this clone: Its antigen is undetermined.

Germline values: CDR1 MGHRA, CDR2 YSYEKL. The CDR3 has 15 amino acids. V was shortened by 4 bases and J by 7 bases, with 16 bases between the two germline ends. The chain employs TRBV4-1 and TRBJ1-4; D may be TRBD1 (5 bases). The material was PBMCs, obtained after intestinal transplantation. This TCR was recovered from a human patient who received an intestinal transplant, so some T cells may come from the graft donor. This CDR3 reads CASSLSYRPGEKLFF. In DNA, the CDR3 is TGCGCCAGCAGCCTGAGCTACAGGCCCGGTGAAAAACTGTTTTTT.